This T cell receptor beta chain originates from a study of shared clonotypes between healthy human individuals. The study ran the assay at deep level. Original data processing: There were no quality scores in the junction-only immunoSEQ sequences, so filtering differed. Sequenced by immunoSEQ multiplex PCR; TCRdb stores in-frame clones only, minus some. D and trimming were read from the DNA, whereas the V and J calls and clone size are those reported in that table. The sample contains roughly 850,000 clones, 96% of which appear only once. Concerning this clone: Its target is unknown.

The CDR3 is made up of 15 amino acids. V was pared by 6 bases and J by 2 bases, with 3 bases of the junction left unmatched. Germline V gives CDR1 MDHEN, CDR2 SYDVKM. CD45RO negativity and positive selection for CCR7 defined naive CD8 cells, a population that excluded terminally differentiated effector memory CD45RA+ cells. Points from the study as a whole: The study found lower generation probabilities in non-shared clonotypes than in those shared by all four donors. Blood alone was sampled, and tissue repertoires likely differ.

The specimen sequenced was naive CD8+ T cells sorted from blood. This receptor was taken from a man between 25 and 39 years old in good health. The gene calls are TRBV28 and TRBJ2-2, with 10 bases identical to TRBD2. The CDR3 DNA is TGTGCCAGCAGGGCTAGCGGGAGTAACACCGGGGAGCTGTTTTTT. Amino acid sequence: CASRASGSNTGELFF.